This T cell receptor beta chain originates from a study of T cells in Graves' hyperthyroidism and ophthalmopathy. Lactation, pregnancy, other autoimmune disease or uncontrolled infection excluded patients. Study observations and caveats: Ophthalmopathy, as predicted by the model, came a median roughly 6.5 months after the prediction. The blood repertoire included most of the expanded thyroid clonotypes above 0.001. A 13 V-J model separated ophthalmopathy from stable hyperthyroidism.

There are 16 residues in the CDR3. Germline values: CDR1 LGHNA, CDR2 YSLEER. V was pared by 1 base and J by 7 bases, with 19 bases between. It was RNA transcripts that yielded the amplified TCR beta CDR3 regions. The TCR CDR3 was amplified in a first-round RT-PCR using the HTBI primer set. MiXCR was run by TCRdb on the multiplex PCR reads, yielding one entry per CDR3 protein. The table has 400,000 to 550,000 distinct CDR3 sequences, about 24% seen once. This clonotype showed up many times. The target antigen is unknown. This clonotype was obtained from a woman aged 30 to 39 with Graves' ophthalmopathy. V gene TRBV4-3 combines with J gene TRBJ1-2, with a weak D call TRBD1 (6 bases). Material: blood. The CDR3: CASSQAHYGGAGGYTF. CDR3 DNA: TGCGCCAGCAGCCAAGCACATTATGGGGGGGCAGGTGGCTACACCTTC.